Shown below are 18 T cell receptor beta chains from a single sample sequenced in a study of beta chain features in type 1 diabetes. Broader study findings: TCRB CDR3s from Type 1 diabetes patients were moderately but significantly shorter in all four CD4+ subsets.

These receptors are not linked to any known antigen. Expressed TCRB transcripts were sequenced after all isolated RNA was converted to cDNA. The protocol was immunoSEQ multiplex PCR, while the TCRdb copy is restricted to in-frame clones and leaves out a portion. This table has roughly 280,000 clones, roughly 24% appearing once. Source material: naive CD4+ T cells from blood. The receptors were sampled from a woman younger than 45 with type 1 diabetes.

The genes are TRBV2 and TRBJ2-7, with D possibly TRBD1 on 6 matching bases. V was cut by 0 bases and J by 4 bases, with 13 bases left in between. CDR1 SNHLY and CDR2 FYNNEI come from the germline V gene. The CDR3 length is 15 residues. The CDR3 loop reads CASSEAPLGAYEQYF. The CDR3 nucleotides are TGTGCCAGCAGTGAAGCCCCGTTGGGGGCATACGAGCAGTACTTC.

The rearrangement links TRBV5-4 to TRBJ1-1; tentative D call: TRBD1 (6 bases). The CDR3 runs to 14 residues. Trimming removed 2 bases at V and 6 bases at J, with 14 bases between. CDR1 and CDR2 (germline): SGHNT, YYREEE (reference sequence). CDR3 sequence (DNA): TGTGCCAGCAGCTTACAAGACAGGAATTCTGAAGCTTTCTTT. Protein product: CASSLQDRNSEAFF.

The V and J genes are TRBV30 and TRBJ2-1; 12 nucleotides match TRBD2. The CDR3 is 16 amino acids. V gave up 4 bases and J gave up 10 bases; unmatched junction bases: 14. From germline, CDR1 is GTSNPN and CDR2 SVGIG (reference sequence). The CDR3: CAWNPQLAGGPWEQFF. CDR3 nucleotide sequence: TGTGCCTGGAACCCCCAGCTAGCGGGAGGGCCTTGGGAGCAGTTCTTC. Complete variable domain (other parts from reference TRBV30 and TRBJ2-1): SQTIHQWPATLVQPVGSPLSLECTVEGTSNPNLYWYRQAAGRGLQLLFYSVGIGQISSEVPQNLSASRPQDRQFILSSKKLLLSDSGFYLCAWNPQLAGGPWEQFFGPGTRLTVL.

The chain links TRBV28 to TRBJ2-7, with TRBD2 matching over 7 bases. J lost 3 bases, V lost 7 bases, and 9 bases had no gene match. CDR1 MDHEN and CDR2 SYDVKM come from the germline V gene. The CDR3 spans 14 residues. The CDR3 DNA follows: TGTGCCAGCACCACCCCGGGGGGTGGCTACGAGCAGTACTTC. This encodes CASTTPGGGYEQYF.

The J gene is TRBJ2-1, the V gene TRBV5-1; 7 nucleotides line up with TRBD2. Germline V CDR1 and CDR2: SGHRS, YFSETQ. V lost 0 bases to trimming and J lost 4 bases; unmatched junction nucleotides: 7. The CDR3 runs 16 residues. The CDR3, as DNA: TGCGCCAGCAGCTTGGCACTAGCGCTGGAGTACAATGAGCAGTTCTTC. Protein: CASSLALALEYNEQFF.

On this clone itself: One junction end disagrees with the germline gene, perhaps due to a read error. This chain links TRBV4-1 with TRBJ2-1, with a weak D call TRBD2 (6 bases). This CDR3 spans 13 amino acids. Looked up from germline, CDR1 is MGHRA and CDR2 is YSYEKL. The CDR3 nucleotides are TGCGCCAGCAGCCCGGCCGTTCGGGAGAGACGGGTCTTC. This encodes CASSPAVRERRVF.

V is TRBV9 and J is TRBJ2-1; 7 positions match TRBD2. The CDR3 is 11 residues long. With V trimmed by 3 bases and J by 12 bases, 3 bases remained unmatched. Germline V lookup: CDR1 SGDLS, CDR2 YYNGEE. In nucleotides, the CDR3 is TGTGCCAGCAGCGGAGGGAGGGGGCAGTTCTTC. Amino acids: CASSGGRGQFF.

The rearrangement joins TRBV10-3 to TRBJ2-2, with 7 nucleotides matching TRBD1. V shed 8 bases, J shed 4 bases, and the junction held 13 bases outside the gene matches. The length of the CDR3 is 16 residues. Germline CDR1 is ENHRY and CDR2 is SYGVKD. The CDR3 nucleotides are TGTGCCATCCTCCGGGCAGGGACAGTTCCCACCGGGGAGCTGTTTTTT. Residues: CAILRAGTVPTGELFF.

V gene TRBV7-9 combines with J gene TRBJ2-2; 7 nucleotides match TRBD1. V shed 5 bases and J 1 base; nucleotides not matched to a gene: 4. The CDR3 totals 15 residues. The germline V gene encodes CDR1 SEHNR and CDR2 FQNEAQ (reference sequence). CDR3 loop: CASSTGQENTGELFF. The CDR3 nucleotides are TGTGCCAGCAGCACCGGACAGGAGAACACCGGGGAGCTGTTTTTT.

For the CDR3, the DNA is TGCGCCAGCAGCTTGGAACAGGGATTCAATGAGCAGTTCTTC. This codes for CASSLEQGFNEQFF. The chain has TRBV5-1 and TRBJ2-1, with D possibly matching TRBD1 (6 bases). The CDR3 spans 14 residues. Germline values: CDR1 SGHRS, CDR2 YFSETQ. V gave up 0 bases and J gave up 6 bases, with 10 bases separating them.

This clone was seen a single time. The gene calls are TRBV7-9 and TRBJ2-7; 9 bases fit TRBD2. Per the germline V gene, CDR1 is SEHNR and CDR2 is FQNEAQ (reference sequence). This CDR3 is built from 15 residues. V trimming: 4 bases; J trimming: 3 bases; junction bases outside the gene matches: 7. DNA for the CDR3: TGTGCCAGCAGCTACAATAGCGGGAGTGGCTACGAGCAGTACTTC. Amino acids: CASSYNSGSGYEQYF.

Concerning this clone itself: Other DNA sequences of this sample code for an identical CDR3. This CDR3 reads CASSGEETQYF. CDR3 bases: TGCGCCAGCAGTGGAGAAGAGACCCAGTACTTC. The rearrangement links TRBV5-1 to TRBJ2-5; D unclear. The CDR3 has 11 residues. The germline V gene has CDR1 SGHRS and CDR2 YFSETQ. The V and J ends lost 5 bases and 3 bases respectively, with 5 bases between them.

There are a few counts of this clone. The chain employs TRBV5-6 and TRBJ1-2; D ambiguous. V lost 4 bases and J 3 bases, leaving 16 bases between the germline ends. The CDR3 is made up of 15 amino acids. Germline assignment: CDR1 SGHDT and CDR2 YYEEEE. CDR3 sequence: CASSPLGAGDYGYTF. CDR3 DNA: TGTGCCAGCAGCCCGCTGGGAGCCGGGGACTATGGCTACACCTTC.

The count of this clone is one. The genes are TRBV7-9 and TRBJ2-1, with 12 nucleotides matching TRBD2. Trimming cost V 4 bases and J 6 bases; bases outside gene matches: 4. Germline V gene data show CDR1 as SEHNR and CDR2 as FQNEAQ (reference sequence). CDR3 length: 15 amino acids. The CDR3 DNA follows: TGTGCCAGCAGCTACCTAGCGGGAGGGCCCAATGAGCAGTTCTTC. Encoded protein: CASSYLAGGPNEQFF.

J is TRBJ2-4 and V is TRBV28; 9 nucleotides match TRBD2. The J segment lost 8 bases and the V segment lost 2 bases, leaving 4 bases of the junction unmatched. The CDR3 spans 14 residues. Germline CDR1 MDHEN, CDR2 SYDVKM. The DNA of the CDR3 is TGTGCCAGCAGTTTAAGGATAGCGGGAGACATTCAGTACTTC. This codes for CASSLRIAGDIQYF.

This clone has just a few counts. The V and J genes are TRBV18 and TRBJ1-2, with 7 bases aligning to TRBD1. This CDR3 spans 13 amino acids. J was trimmed by 6 bases and V by 8 bases; bases with no gene match: 9. Per germline, CDR1 KGHSH and CDR2 LQKENI. The CDR3 sequence is CASGQAREDGYTF. The CDR3 region has the DNA TGTGCCAGCGGACAGGCCAGGGAGGATGGCTACACCTTC.

This chain uses TRBV29-1 with TRBJ2-3; D is perhaps TRBD1 (7 bases). V was shortened by 6 bases and J by 7 bases, with 20 bases between the two germline ends. Per germline, CDR1 SQVTM and CDR2 ANQGSEA. The CDR3 runs 14 residues. CDR3 nucleotide sequence: TGCAGCGTCGCGGGACAGTCGATCGGATATACGCAGTATTTT. Translation gives CSVAGQSIGYTQYF.

The chain combines TRBV27 with TRBJ1-2; D perhaps matches TRBD1 (5 bases). Germline CDR1 is MNHEY and CDR2 is SMNVEV (reference sequence). The CDR3 has 14 residues. With 4 bases removed from V and 9 bases from J, the gap between germline ends came to 18 bases. The DNA of the CDR3 is TGTGCCAGCAGTTCCGCGGAAGCGGGACGCAGCTACACCTTC. This codes for CASSSAEAGRSYTF.